Listed below are T cell receptor beta chains from one sample, sequenced in a study of shared clonotypes between healthy human individuals. Only in-frame clones appear in the TCRdb table, and some are missing; sequencing was by immunoSEQ multiplex PCR. This table holds about 490,000 clones, 70% to 85% found once. The sequenced sample consisted of PBMCs. The receptors here all came from a woman aged 40 to 50 in good health. Some clones in this sample may be carry-over from other donors' samples. Each CDR3 is given with its conserved first and last residue. The order of the fields is D gene, V gene, J gene, clone size, CDR3 DNA, CDR3 protein. A D gene is named only where the DNA matches it firmly. Expanded clones get a size class; other rows say once, few or many, or leave the size out.

TRBD2	TRBV18	TRBJ2-5	-	TGTGCCAGCTCACCACTGGTCCGAGCGGGAAGAGAGACCCAGTACTTC	CASSPLVRAGRETQYF
-	TRBV5-4	TRBJ2-5	once	TGTGCCAGCAGCTTACTTTCAGGAGGCGAGACCCAGTACTTC	CASSLLSGGETQYF
-	TRBV29-1	TRBJ2-5	-	TGCAGCGTTGGTTACATCGGGGAGACCCAGTACTTC	CSVGYIGETQYF
-	TRBV10-2	TRBJ2-7	-	TGCGCCAGCAGTGAAACGGTTCGCGAGCAGTACTTC	CASSETVREQYF
TRBD2	TRBV28	TRBJ2-2	few	TGTGCCAGCAGTCCCTCAAAGCGGGAGAGTATCGGGGAGCTGTTTTTT	CASSPSKRESIGELFF
-	TRBV7-2	TRBJ2-2	-	TGTGCCAGCAGCTTACGCACCGGGGAGCTGTTTTTT	CASSLRTGELFF
-	TRBV7-9	TRBJ2-3	few	TGTGCCAGCCAGAAAGACACAGATACGCAGTATTTT	CASQKDTDTQYF
TRBD1	TRBV19	TRBJ1-1	few	TGTGCCAGTGGGGACAGGGGAGGCGTGAACACTGAAGCTTTCTTT	CASGDRGGVNTEAFF
TRBD1	TRBV7-2	TRBJ1-4	many	TGTGCCAGCAGCCCACCCGGGACAGGTACCGAAAAACTGTTTTTT	CASSPPGTGTEKLFF
-	TRBV7-9	TRBJ2-5	-	TGTGCCAGCAGCTTACTGGTGACGGAGACCCAGTACTTC	CASSLLVTETQYF
-	TRBV14	TRBJ2-7	-	TGTGCCAGCAGCCAAGGACAGACTTACGAGCAGTACTTC	CASSQGQTYEQYF
-	TRBV7-2	TRBJ1-1	-	TGTGCCAGCAGCTTAGGGGAAAGGGGCGCTTTCTTT	CASSLGERGAFF
TRBD1	TRBV11-2	TRBJ1-4	few	TGTGCCAGCAGCTTAGACAGTGGACAGGGTGGTGAAAAACTGTTTTTT	CASSLDSGQGGEKLFF
TRBD1	TRBV11-3	TRBJ2-2	-	TGTGCCAGCTCTATTGGAACAGGGGGCTTCGGGGAGCTGTTTTTT	CASSIGTGGFGELFF
-	TRBV30	TRBJ2-5	once	TGTGCCTGGAGTGTAGGGGGGGAAGAGACCCAGTACTTC	CAWSVGGEETQYF
TRBD1	TRBV30	TRBJ1-1	-	TGTGCCTGGCAGGGGGTTTACACTGAAGCTTTCTTT	CAWQGVYTEAFF
TRBD1	TRBV9	TRBJ2-7	-	TGTGCCAGCAGCGCAGGACAGGGTTTGAGTTACGAGCAGTACTTC	CASSAGQGLSYEQYF
-	TRBV6-1	TRBJ2-1	-	TGTGCCAGCAGTGCGGCAGCGGGCGCCAATGAGCAGTTCTTC	CASSAAAGANEQFF